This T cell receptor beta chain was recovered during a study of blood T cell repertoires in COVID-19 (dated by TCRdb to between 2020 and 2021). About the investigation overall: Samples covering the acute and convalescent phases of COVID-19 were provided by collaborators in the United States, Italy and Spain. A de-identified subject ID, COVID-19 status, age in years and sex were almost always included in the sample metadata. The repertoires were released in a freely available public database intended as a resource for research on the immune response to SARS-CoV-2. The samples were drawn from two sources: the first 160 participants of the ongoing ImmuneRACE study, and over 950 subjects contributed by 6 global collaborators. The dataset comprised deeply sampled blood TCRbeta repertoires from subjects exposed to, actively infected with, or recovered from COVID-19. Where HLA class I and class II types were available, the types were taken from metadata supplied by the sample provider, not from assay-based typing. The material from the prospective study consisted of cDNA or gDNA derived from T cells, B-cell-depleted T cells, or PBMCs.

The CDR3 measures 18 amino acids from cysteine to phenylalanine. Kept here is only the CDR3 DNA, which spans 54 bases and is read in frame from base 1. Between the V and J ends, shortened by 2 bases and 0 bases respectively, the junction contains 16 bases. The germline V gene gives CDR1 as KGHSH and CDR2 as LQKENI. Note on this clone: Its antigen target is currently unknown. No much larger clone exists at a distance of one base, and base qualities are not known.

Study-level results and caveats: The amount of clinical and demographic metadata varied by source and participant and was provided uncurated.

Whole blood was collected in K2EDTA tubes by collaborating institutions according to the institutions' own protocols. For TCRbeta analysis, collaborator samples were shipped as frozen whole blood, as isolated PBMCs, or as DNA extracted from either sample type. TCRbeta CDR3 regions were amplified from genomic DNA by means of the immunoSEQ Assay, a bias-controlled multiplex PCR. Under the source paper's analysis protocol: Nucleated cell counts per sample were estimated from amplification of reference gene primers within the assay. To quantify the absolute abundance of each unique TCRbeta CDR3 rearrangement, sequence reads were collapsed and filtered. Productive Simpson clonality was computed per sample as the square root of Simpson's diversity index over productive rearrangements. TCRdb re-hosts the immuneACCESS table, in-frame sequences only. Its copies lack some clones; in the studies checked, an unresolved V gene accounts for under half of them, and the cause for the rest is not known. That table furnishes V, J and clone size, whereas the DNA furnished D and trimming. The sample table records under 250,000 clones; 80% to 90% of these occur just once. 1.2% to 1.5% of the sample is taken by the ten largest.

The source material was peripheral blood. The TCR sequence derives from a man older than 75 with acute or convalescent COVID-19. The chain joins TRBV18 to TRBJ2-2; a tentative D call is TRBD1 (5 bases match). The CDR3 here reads CASSPTFGQNANTGELFF. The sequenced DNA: TGTGCCAGCTCACCAACATTCGGACAAAATGCGAACACCGGGGAGCTGTTTTTT. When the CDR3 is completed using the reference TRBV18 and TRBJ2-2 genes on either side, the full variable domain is NAGVMQNPRHLVRRRGQEARLRCSPMKGHSHVYWYRQLPEEGLKFMVYLQKENIIDESGMPKERFSAEFPKEGPSILRIQQVVRGDSAAYFCASSPTFGQNANTGELFFGEGSRLTVL.